This T cell receptor (beta chain) was sequenced during a study of PD-1 blockade in mismatch repair-deficient tumors. Study results and limitations: After pembrolizumab, tumor-resident clones rose rapidly, then generally contracted before radiologic responses.

Produced via immunoSEQ multiplex PCR; TCRdb's table is partial and in-frame only. The sample yields 75,000 to 80,000 clones, about four fifths seen once. A remark on this clone: Antigen: not known.

A few pembrolizumab responders had their TCRs sequenced. CDR1 KGHSH and CDR2 LQKENI come from the germline V gene. CDR3 length equals 15 residues. V gave up 6 bases and J gave up 0 bases; unmatched junction bases: 4. This chain links TRBV18 with TRBJ2-3, with 9 positions matching TRBD2. This TCR came from an adult with mismatch repair-deficient cancer. Source: peripheral blood, taken 44 weeks after starting pembrolizumab. The CDR3 DNA reads as TGTGCCAGCTCGATACTAGCGGGCAGCACAGATACGCAGTATTTT. This gives the protein CASSILAGSTDTQYF.